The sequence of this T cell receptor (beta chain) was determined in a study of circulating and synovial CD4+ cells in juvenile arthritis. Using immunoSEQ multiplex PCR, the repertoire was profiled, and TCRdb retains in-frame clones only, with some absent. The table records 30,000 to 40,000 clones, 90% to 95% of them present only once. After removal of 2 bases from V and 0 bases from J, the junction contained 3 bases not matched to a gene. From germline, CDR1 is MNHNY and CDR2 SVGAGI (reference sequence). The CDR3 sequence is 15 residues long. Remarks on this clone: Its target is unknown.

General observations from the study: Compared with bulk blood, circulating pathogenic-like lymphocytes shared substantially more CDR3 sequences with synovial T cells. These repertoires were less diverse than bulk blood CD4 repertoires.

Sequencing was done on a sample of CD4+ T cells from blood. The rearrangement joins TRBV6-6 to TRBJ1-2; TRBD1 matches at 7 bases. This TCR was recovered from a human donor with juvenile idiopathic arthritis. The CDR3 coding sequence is TGTGCCAGCAGTTACGAGGGACAGCCTAACTATGGCTACACCTTC. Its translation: CASSYEGQPNYGYTF.